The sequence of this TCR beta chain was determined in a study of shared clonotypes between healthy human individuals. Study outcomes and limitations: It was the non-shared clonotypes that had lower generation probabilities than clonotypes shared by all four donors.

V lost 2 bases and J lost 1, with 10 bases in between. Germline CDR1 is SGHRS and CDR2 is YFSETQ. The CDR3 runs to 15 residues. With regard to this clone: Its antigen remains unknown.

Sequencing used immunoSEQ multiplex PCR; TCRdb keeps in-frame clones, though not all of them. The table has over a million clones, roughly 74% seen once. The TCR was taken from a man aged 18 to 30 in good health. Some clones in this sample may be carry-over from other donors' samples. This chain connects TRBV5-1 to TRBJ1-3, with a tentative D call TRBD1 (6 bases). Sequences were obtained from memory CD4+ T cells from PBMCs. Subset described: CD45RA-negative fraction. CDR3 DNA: TGCGCCAGCAGCTTCGGGGGCGCGTCTGGAAACACCATATATTTT. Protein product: CASSFGGASGNTIYF.